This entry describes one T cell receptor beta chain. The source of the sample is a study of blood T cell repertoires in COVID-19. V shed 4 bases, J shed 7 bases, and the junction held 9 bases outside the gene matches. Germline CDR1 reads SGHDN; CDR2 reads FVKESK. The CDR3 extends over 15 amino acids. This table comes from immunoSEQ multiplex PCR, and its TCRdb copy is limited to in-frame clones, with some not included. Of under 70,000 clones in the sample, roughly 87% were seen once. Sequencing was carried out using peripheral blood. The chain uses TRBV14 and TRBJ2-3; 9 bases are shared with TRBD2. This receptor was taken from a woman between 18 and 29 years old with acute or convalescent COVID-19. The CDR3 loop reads CASSRALAGVNTQYF. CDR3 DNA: TGTGCCAGCAGCCGCGCCTTAGCGGGAGTAAATACGCAGTATTTT.